This TCR beta chain was found in a study of T cells in Graves' hyperthyroidism and ophthalmopathy. Notes on the study in general: Most clonotypes that expanded in the thyroid above 0.001 also showed up in blood.

Amplification of TCR beta CDR3 regions was performed using RNA transcripts as template. With the HTBI primer set, the TCR CDR3 went through a first round of RT-PCR. TCRdb independently ran MiXCR on the multiplex PCR reads; one entry per CDR3 protein. The sample contains about 320,000 distinct CDR3 sequences, about 15% of which appear only once. The CDR3 totals 14 residues. Germline CDR1 is WNHNN and CDR2 is SYGVQD (reference sequence). V lost 4 bases and J 7 bases, leaving 14 bases between the germline ends. From approximately 9.5 ml of fresh peripheral blood, PBMCs were isolated. In regard to this clonotype: Its specificity is not known.

The chain combines TRBV10-1 with TRBJ2-1; D assignment may be TRBD1 or TRBD2 (5 bases each). The receptor comes from a man in his thirties or forties with Graves' hyperthyroidism. Sequences were obtained from blood. CDR3 sequence reads: CASSVGPERNEQFF. Here the CDR3 DNA reads TGCGCCAGCAGTGTGGGACCAGAGAGAAATGAGCAGTTCTTC.